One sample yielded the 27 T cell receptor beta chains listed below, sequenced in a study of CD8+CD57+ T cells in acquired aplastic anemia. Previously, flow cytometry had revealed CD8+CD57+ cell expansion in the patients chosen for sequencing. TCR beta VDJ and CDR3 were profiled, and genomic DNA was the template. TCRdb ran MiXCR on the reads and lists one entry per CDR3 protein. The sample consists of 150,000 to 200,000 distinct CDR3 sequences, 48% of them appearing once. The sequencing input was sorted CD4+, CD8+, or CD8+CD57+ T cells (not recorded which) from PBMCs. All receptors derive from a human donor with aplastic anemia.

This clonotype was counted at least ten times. CDR3 DNA: TGTGCCAGCAGTTTTTGGGGGCGGGGGGAGCAGTACTTC. Translated, it gives CASSFWGRGEQYF. The V gene is TRBV12-3 or TRBV12-4, the J gene TRBJ2-7, with D perhaps TRBD2 (7 bases). The germline V and J ends were trimmed by 3 bases and 7 bases, with 13 bases remaining between them. The CDR3 totals 13 residues.

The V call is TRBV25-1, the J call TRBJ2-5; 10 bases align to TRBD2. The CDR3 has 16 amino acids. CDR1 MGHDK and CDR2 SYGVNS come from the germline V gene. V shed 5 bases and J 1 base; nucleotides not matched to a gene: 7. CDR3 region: CASSPLAGALQETQYF. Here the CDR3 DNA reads TGTGCCAGCAGTCCCCTAGCGGGAGCGCTCCAAGAGACCCAGTACTTC. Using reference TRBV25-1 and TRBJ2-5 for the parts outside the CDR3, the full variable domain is EADIYQTPRYLVIGTGKKITLECSQTMGHDKMYWYQQDPGMELHLIHYSYGVNSTEKGDLSSESTVSRIRTEHFPLTLESARPSHTSQYLCASSPLAGALQETQYFGPGTRLLVL.

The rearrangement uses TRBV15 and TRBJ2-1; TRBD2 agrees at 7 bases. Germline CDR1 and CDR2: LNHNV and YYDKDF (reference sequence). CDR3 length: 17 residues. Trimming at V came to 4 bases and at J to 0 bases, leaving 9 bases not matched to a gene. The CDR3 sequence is CATSTPTGGPSYNEQFF. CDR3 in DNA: TGTGCCACCAGCACCCCTACGGGGGGTCCCTCCTACAATGAGCAGTTCTTC.

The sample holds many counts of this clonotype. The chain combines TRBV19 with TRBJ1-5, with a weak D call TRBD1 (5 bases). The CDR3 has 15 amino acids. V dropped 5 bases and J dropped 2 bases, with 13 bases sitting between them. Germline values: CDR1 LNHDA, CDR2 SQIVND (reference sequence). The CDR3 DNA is TGTGCCAGTAGTGGCAGGGAAGGCGGCAATCAGCCCCAGCATTTT. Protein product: CASSGREGGNQPQHF.

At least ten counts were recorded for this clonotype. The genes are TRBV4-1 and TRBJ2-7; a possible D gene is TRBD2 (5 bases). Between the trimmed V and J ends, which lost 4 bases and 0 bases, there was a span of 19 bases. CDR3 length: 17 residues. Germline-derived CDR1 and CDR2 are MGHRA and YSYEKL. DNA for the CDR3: TGCGCCAGCAGCCCTTCCCCGACTACAAGTTTCTCCTACGAGCAGTACTTC. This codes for CASSPSPTTSFSYEQYF.

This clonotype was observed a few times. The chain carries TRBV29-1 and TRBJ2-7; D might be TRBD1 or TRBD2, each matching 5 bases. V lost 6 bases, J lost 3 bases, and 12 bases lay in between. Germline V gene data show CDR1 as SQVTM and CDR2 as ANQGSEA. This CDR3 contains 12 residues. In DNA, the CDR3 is TGCAGCGTGGGGCAAAGCGGCTACGAGCAGTACTTC. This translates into CSVGQSGYEQYF.

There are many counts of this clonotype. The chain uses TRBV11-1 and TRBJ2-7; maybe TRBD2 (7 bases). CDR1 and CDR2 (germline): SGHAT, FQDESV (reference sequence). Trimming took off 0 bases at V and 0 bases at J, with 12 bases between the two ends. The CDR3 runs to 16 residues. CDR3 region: CASSLARGQRSYEQYF. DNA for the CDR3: TGTGCCAGCAGCTTAGCGCGGGGGCAACGCTCCTACGAGCAGTACTTC.

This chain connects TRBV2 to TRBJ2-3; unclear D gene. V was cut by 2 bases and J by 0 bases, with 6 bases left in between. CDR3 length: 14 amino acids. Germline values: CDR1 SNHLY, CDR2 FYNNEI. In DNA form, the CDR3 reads TGTGCCAGCAGTGAACTACTTAGCACAGATACGCAGTATTTT. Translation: CASSELLSTDTQYF.

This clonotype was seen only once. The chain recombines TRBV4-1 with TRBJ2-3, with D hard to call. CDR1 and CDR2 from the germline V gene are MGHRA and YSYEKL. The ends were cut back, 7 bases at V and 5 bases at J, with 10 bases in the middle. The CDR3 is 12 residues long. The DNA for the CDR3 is TGCGCCAGCACACAGAGTGGAGATACGCAGTATTTT. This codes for CASTQSGDTQYF.

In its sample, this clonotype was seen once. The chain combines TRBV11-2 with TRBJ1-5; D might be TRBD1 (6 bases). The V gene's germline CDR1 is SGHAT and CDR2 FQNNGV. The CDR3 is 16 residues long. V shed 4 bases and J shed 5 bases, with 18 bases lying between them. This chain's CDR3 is CASSSGDTGDHQPQHF. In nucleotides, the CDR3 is TGTGCCAGCAGCTCCGGGGACACGGGGGATCATCAGCCCCAGCATTTT. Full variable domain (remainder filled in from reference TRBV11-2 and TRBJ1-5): EAGVAQSPRYKIIEKRQSVAFWCNPISGHATLYWYQQILGQGPKLLIQFQNNGVVDDSQLPKDRFSAERLKGVDSTLKIQPAKLEDSAVYLCASSSGDTGDHQPQHFGDGTRLSIL.

CDR3 in DNA: TGTGCCAGCAGCTTCTCGGGGGCGCGGGGCTACACCTTC. The encoded protein is CASSFSGARGYTF. This chain links TRBV7-9 with TRBJ1-2; a weak D match, TRBD1 (6 bases). Germline V gene data show CDR1 as SEHNR and CDR2 as FQNEAQ (reference sequence). The CDR3 sequence is 13 residues long. Trimming left V 3 bases short and J 8 bases short, with 13 bases between.

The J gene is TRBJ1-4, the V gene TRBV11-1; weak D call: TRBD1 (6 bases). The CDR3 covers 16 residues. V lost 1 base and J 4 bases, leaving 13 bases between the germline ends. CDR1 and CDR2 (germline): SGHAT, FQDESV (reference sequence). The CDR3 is CASSLEPGRGNEKLFF. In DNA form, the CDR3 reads TGTGCCAGCAGCTTAGAGCCGGGCAGGGGTAATGAAAAACTGTTTTTT.

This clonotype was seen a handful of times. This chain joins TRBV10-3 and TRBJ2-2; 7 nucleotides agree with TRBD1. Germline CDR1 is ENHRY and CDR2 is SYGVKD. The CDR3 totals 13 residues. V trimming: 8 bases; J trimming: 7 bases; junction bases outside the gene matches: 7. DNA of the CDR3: TGTGCCATCGCCCGGGACAGTAACGGGGAGCTGTTTTTT. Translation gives CAIARDSNGELFF.

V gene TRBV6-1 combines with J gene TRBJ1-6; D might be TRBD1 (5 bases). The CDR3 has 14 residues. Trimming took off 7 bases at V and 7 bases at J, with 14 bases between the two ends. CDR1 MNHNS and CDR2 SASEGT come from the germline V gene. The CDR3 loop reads CASKRGIANSPLHF. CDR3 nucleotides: TGTGCCAGCAAGAGGGGAATAGCGAATTCACCCCTCCACTTT.

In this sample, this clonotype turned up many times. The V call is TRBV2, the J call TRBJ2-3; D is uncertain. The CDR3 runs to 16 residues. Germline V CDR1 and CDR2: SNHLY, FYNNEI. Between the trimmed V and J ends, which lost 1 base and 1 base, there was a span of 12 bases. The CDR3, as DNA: TGTGCCAGCAGTGAAGAGTCAGGAATCCGCACAGATACGCAGTATTTT. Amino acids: CASSEESGIRTDTQYF.

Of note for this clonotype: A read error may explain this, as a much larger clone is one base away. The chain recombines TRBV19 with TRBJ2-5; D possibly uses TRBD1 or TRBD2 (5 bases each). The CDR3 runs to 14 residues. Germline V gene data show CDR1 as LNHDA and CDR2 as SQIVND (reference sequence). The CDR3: CASSLGDVWKTRYF. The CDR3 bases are TGTGCCAGCAGTTTGGGGGATGTCTGGAAGACCCGGTACTTC.

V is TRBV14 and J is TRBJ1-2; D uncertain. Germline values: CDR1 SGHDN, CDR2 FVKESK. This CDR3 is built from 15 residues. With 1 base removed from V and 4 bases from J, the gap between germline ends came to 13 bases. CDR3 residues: CASSQGSERGYGYTF. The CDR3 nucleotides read TGTGCCAGCAGCCAAGGTAGCGAAAGAGGCTATGGCTACACCTTC.

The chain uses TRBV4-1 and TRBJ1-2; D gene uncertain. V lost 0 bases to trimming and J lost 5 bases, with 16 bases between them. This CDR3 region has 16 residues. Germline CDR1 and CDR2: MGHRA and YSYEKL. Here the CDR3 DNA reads TGCGCCAGCAGCCAAGATGGGGAAACGCGGGAGTATGGCTACACCTTC. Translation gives CASSQDGETREYGYTF.

The CDR3 DNA is TGTGCCATCAGTGAGACAGGCTATGGCTACACCTTC. Amino acid sequence: CAISETGYGYTF. The V gene is TRBV10-3, the J gene TRBJ1-2; the D gene is possibly TRBD1 (5 bases). CDR3 length: 12 amino acids. V dropped 2 bases and J dropped 4 bases, with 5 bases sitting between them. CDR1 and CDR2 from the germline V gene are ENHRY and SYGVKD.

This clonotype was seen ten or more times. The CDR3 DNA reads as TGTGCCAGCAGCGTACACAGGGGGAGTGCAGATACGCAGTATTTT. Its protein is CASSVHRGSADTQYF. V gene TRBV9 combines with J gene TRBJ2-3; 8 bases match TRBD1. The CDR3 consists of 15 residues. J was trimmed by 4 bases and V by 1 base; bases with no gene match: 5. Germline assignment: CDR1 SGDLS and CDR2 YYNGEE.

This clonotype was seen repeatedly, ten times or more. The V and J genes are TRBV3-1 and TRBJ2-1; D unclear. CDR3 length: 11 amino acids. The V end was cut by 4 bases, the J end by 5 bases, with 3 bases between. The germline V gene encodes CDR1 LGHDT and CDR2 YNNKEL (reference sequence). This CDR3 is CASSRNNEQFF. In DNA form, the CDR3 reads TGTGCCAGCAGCCGAAACAATGAGCAGTTCTTC.

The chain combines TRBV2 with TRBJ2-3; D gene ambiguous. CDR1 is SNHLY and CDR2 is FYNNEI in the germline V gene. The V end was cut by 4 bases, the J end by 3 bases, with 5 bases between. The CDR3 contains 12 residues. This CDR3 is CASSVGTDTQYF. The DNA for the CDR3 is TGTGCCAGCAGTGTAGGTACAGATACGCAGTATTTT. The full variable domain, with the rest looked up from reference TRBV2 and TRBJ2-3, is EPEVTQTPSHQVTQMGQEVILRCVPISNHLYFYWYRQILGQKVEFLVSFYNNEISEKSEIFDDQFSVERPDGSNFTLKIRSTKLEDSAMYFCASSVGTDTQYFGPGTRLTVL.

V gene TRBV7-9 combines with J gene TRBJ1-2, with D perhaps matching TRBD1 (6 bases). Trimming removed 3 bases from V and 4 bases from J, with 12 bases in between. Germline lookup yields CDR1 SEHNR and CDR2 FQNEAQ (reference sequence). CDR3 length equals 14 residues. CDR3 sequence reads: CASSLDSETYGYTF. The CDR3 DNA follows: TGTGCCAGCAGCTTGGACAGCGAGACCTATGGCTACACCTTC. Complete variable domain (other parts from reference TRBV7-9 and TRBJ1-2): DTGVSQNPRHKITKRGQNVTFRCDPISEHNRLYWYRQTLGQGPEFLTYFQNEAQLEKSRLLSDRFSAERPKGSFSTLEIQRTEQGDSAMYLCASSLDSETYGYTFGSGTRLTVV.

The DNA of the CDR3 is TGTGCCAGCAGTGAGGCCCTAGCGGGTTACAATGAGCAGTTCTTC. This gives the protein CASSEALAGYNEQFF. The chain employs TRBV2 and TRBJ2-1; 8 nucleotides align to TRBD2. CDR3 length equals 15 residues. Germline lookup yields CDR1 SNHLY and CDR2 FYNNEI. The junction had 5 bases not matched to a gene; V was cut back by 3 bases and J by 4 bases.

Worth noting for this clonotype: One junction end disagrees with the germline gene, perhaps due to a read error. Here the CDR3 DNA reads TGCAGTACTCGAGAAGCTGAAGCCTTCTTT. Translated, it gives CSTREAEAFF. The J gene is TRBJ1-1, the V gene TRBV20-1; D call uncertain. This CDR3 is 10 amino acids long. From germline, CDR1 is DFQATT and CDR2 SNEGSKA (reference sequence).

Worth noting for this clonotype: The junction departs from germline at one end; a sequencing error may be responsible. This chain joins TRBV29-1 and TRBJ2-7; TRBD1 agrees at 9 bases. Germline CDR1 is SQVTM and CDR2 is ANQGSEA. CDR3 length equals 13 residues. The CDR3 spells CSVGRDRVNEQYF. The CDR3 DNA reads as TGCAGTGTTGGCCGGGACAGGGTCAACGAGCAGTACTTC.

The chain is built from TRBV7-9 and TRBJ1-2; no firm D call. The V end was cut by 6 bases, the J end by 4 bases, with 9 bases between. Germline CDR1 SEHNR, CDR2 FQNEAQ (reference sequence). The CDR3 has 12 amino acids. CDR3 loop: CASSSQFYGYTF. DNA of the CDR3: TGTGCCAGCAGTTCCCAATTCTATGGCTACACCTTC.